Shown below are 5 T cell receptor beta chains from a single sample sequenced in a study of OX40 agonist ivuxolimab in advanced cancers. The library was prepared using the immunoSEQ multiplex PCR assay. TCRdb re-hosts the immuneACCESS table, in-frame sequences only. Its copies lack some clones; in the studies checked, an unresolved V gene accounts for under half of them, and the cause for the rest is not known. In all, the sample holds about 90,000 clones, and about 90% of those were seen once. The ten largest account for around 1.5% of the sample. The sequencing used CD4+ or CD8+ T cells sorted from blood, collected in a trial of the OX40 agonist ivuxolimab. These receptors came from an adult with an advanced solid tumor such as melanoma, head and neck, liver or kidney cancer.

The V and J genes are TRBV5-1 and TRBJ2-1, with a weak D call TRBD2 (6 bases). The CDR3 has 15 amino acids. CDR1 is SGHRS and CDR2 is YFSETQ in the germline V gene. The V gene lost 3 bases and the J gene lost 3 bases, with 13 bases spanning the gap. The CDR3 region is CASSWDSMGYNEQFF. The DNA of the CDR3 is TGCGCCAGCAGCTGGGACTCAATGGGCTACAATGAGCAGTTCTTC.

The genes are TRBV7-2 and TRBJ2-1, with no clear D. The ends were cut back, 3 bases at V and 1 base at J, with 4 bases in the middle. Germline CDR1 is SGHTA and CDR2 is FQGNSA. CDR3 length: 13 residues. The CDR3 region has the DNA TGTGCCAGCAGCTTCCAGTCCTACAATGAGCAGTTCTTC. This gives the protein CASSFQSYNEQFF.

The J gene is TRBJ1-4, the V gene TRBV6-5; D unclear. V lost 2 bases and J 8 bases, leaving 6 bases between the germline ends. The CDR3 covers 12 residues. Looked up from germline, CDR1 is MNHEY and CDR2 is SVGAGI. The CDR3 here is CASSYSGEKLFF. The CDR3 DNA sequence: TGTGCCAGCAGTTACAGTGGGGAAAAACTGTTTTTT.

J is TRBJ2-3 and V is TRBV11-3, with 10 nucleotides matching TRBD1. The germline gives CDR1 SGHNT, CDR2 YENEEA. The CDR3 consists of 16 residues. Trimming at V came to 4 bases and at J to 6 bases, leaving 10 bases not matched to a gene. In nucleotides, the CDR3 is TGTGCCAGCAGCTCACTATCGGGACAGGGGAGGGATACGCAGTATTTT. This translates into CASSSLSGQGRDTQYF.

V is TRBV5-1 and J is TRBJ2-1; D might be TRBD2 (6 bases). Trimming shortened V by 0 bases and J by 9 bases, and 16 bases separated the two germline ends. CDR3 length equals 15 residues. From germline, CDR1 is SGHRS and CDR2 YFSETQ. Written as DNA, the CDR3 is TGCGCCAGCAGCTTGGTCGGGGCTCCCGGGGGTGAGCAGTTCTTC. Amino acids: CASSLVGAPGGEQFF.